The 24 T cell receptor beta chains listed next were all sequenced from one sample in a study of blood T cell repertoires in COVID-19 (TCRdb year 2020). The method was the immunoSEQ multiplex PCR assay. TCRdb limited this immuneACCESS table to in-frame rearrangements with V and J called. A share of clones is missing; checked studies link under half to unresolved V genes, and the rest is unexplained. The sample data list some 270,000 clones, and approximately 88% of these were observed just once. The top ten clones comprise 3.1% of the sample. Sequencing used PBMCs or T cells enriched from blood (not recorded which). Receptor source: a woman in her thirties or forties who had been exposed to COVID-19.

The V call is TRBV11-2, the J call TRBJ2-4; perhaps TRBD2 as D (5 bases). Germline CDR1 and CDR2: SGHAT and FQNNGV. With 1 base removed from V and 0 bases from J, the gap between germline ends came to 7 bases. The CDR3 has 15 amino acids. The CDR3, as DNA: TGTGCCAGCAGCTTAGCCAGCGGAGCCAAAAACATTCAGTACTTC. This codes for CASSLASGAKNIQYF.

The rearrangement links TRBV10-3 to TRBJ1-1; TRBD1 might be the D (5 bases). The CDR3 consists of 15 residues. Germline V lookup: CDR1 ENHRY, CDR2 SYGVKD. V lost 0 bases to trimming and J lost 4 bases, with 12 bases between them. The CDR3 reads CAISESGARSTEAFF. CDR3 nucleotide sequence: TGTGCCATCAGTGAGTCAGGGGCCCGGAGCACTGAAGCTTTCTTT.

The V gene is TRBV19, the J gene TRBJ1-2; D is undetermined. The CDR3 has 14 amino acids. V was cut by 4 bases and J by 7 bases, with 16 bases left in between. Per germline, CDR1 LNHDA and CDR2 SQIVND (reference sequence). The CDR3 here is CASSRRTSRGGYTF. Here the CDR3 DNA reads TGTGCCAGTAGTAGGCGGACCTCCCGGGGTGGCTACACCTTC.

This rearrangement joins TRBV23-1 to TRBJ2-7, with 10 bases matching TRBD2. TRBV23-1 counts as an open reading frame of uncertain function. V was pared by 4 bases and J by 6 bases, with 6 bases of the junction left unmatched. The CDR3 is 14 residues long. DNA for the CDR3: TGCGCCAGCAGTCTCCCGGGACTAGCGCTCGAGCAGTACGTC. Its protein product is CASSLPGLALEQYV.

This clone was counted once. The J gene is TRBJ1-1, the V gene TRBV4-1, with D perhaps TRBD1 (5 bases). The CDR3 has 14 residues. CDR1 MGHRA and CDR2 YSYEKL come from the germline V gene. Trimming left V 3 bases short and J 7 bases short, with 15 bases between. The chain's CDR3 is CASSHPGRTSEAFF. The CDR3 DNA reads TGCGCCAGCAGCCACCCTGGAAGGACAAGTGAAGCTTTCTTT.

This chain joins TRBV25-1 and TRBJ2-3; 9 bases are shared with TRBD2. With V trimmed by 3 bases and J by 1 base, 5 bases remained unmatched. The CDR3 runs 16 residues. The V gene's germline CDR1 is MGHDK and CDR2 SYGVNS. The CDR3 nucleotides are TGTGCCAGCAGTGAGTCGGGACTAGCCGGCACAGATACGCAGTATTTT. Translation gives CASSESGLAGTDTQYF.

V usage is TRBV3-1 (or the pseudogene TRBV3-2) and J usage is TRBJ2-5; 8 bases fit TRBD1. The CDR3 runs 15 residues. V trimming: 1 base; J trimming: 5 bases; junction bases outside the gene matches: 6. Per germline, CDR1 LGHDT and CDR2 YNNKEL (reference sequence). CDR3 protein: CASSQGQGAGETQYF. CDR3 DNA sequence: TGTGCCAGCAGCCAAGGTCAGGGGGCAGGGGAGACCCAGTACTTC.

The rearrangement uses TRBV21-1 and TRBJ1-5. TRBV21-1 is a recognized pseudogene. This CDR3 contains 12 residues. CDR3 sequence: CASPNGDQPQHF. The CDR3 DNA is TGTGCCAGCCCTAACGGGGATCAGCCCCAGCATTTT.

To note about this clone: Other DNA sequences in this sample translate to the same CDR3. The rearrangement joins TRBV6-5 to TRBJ1-2; TRBD1 matches 7 bases. Germline lookup yields CDR1 MNHEY and CDR2 SVGAGI. The CDR3 is 14 residues long. The junction had 9 bases not matched to a gene; V was cut back by 6 bases and J by 5 bases. CDR3 region: CASRPPGQIYGYTF. CDR3 nucleotide sequence: TGTGCCAGCAGACCGCCGGGACAGATTTATGGCTACACCTTC.

This clone was seen once. V is TRBV6-1 and J is TRBJ2-1, with D possibly being TRBD1 (6 bases). V shed 1 base and J shed 9 bases, with 10 bases lying between them. The CDR3 is 13 residues long. The germline V gene has CDR1 MNHNS and CDR2 SASEGT. The CDR3 loop is CASSEVDRREQFF. CDR3 in DNA: TGTGCCAGCAGTGAAGTGGACAGACGTGAGCAGTTCTTC.

The CDR3 bases are TGTGCCAGCAGTCTCGGCCCAAGCGGGGGCACAGATACGCAGTATTTT. Translating it yields CASSLGPSGGTDTQYF. The genes are TRBV9 and TRBJ2-3; 7 positions match TRBD2. Germline CDR1 reads SGDLS; CDR2 reads YYNGEE. The CDR3 has 16 residues. V dropped 5 bases and J dropped 1; count of bases not matched to a gene: 10.

The V and J genes are TRBV7-2 and TRBJ1-6; TRBD1 matches at 12 bases. Germline loops: CDR1 SGHTA, CDR2 FQGNSA. CDR3 size: 16 residues. V was pared by 1 base and J by 10 bases, with 5 bases of the junction left unmatched. In nucleotides, the CDR3 is TGTGCCAGCAGCTTAGGGGACAGGGGGCGGGAGTCACCCCTCCACTTT. It translates to CASSLGDRGRESPLHF.

The rearrangement uses TRBV28 and TRBJ2-7; 7 bases agree with TRBD1. The CDR3 spans 14 residues. The V gene end was trimmed by 5 bases and the J gene end by 3 bases; junction bases not matched to a gene: 7. CDR1 and CDR2 from the germline V gene are MDHEN and SYDVKM. CDR3 amino acids: CASSPDRENYEQYF. CDR3 bases: TGTGCCAGCAGTCCTGACAGGGAAAACTACGAGCAGTACTTC.

The V gene is TRBV7-2, the J gene TRBJ2-5, with 8 positions matching TRBD2. Germline-derived CDR1 and CDR2 are SGHTA and FQGNSA. Unmatched junction bases numbered 9, after V lost 5 bases and J lost 1 base. The CDR3 is 16 residues long. This CDR3 is CASSPGSGARQETQYF. DNA for the CDR3: TGTGCCAGCAGCCCGGGTAGCGGGGCGCGCCAAGAGACCCAGTACTTC.

CDR3: CASSQGLNTEAFF. The CDR3, as DNA: TGTGCCAGTAGTCAGGGGCTGAACACTGAAGCTTTCTTT. The rearrangement links TRBV19 to TRBJ1-1; D perhaps matches TRBD1 (6 bases). Germline CDR1 and CDR2: LNHDA and SQIVND (reference sequence). CDR3 length: 13 amino acids. V lost 5 bases and J lost 0, with 7 bases in between.

CDR3 in DNA: TGTGCCAGTAGTATAAACAGGGATGGTTCACCCCTCCACTTT. Translation gives CASSINRDGSPLHF. The genes are TRBV19 and TRBJ1-6, with TRBD1 as a possible D gene (6 bases). The CDR3 contains 14 residues. V lost 2 bases to trimming and J lost 9 bases, with 11 bases between them. Per the germline V gene, CDR1 is LNHDA and CDR2 is SQIVND (reference sequence).

Comment on this clone: The sample holds other DNA sequences that translate to the same CDR3. V gene TRBV24-1 combines with J gene TRBJ1-5, with D perhaps TRBD1 (5 bases). V dropped 3 bases and J dropped 2 bases, with 13 bases sitting between them. Germline loops: CDR1 KGHDR, CDR2 SFDVKD. The CDR3 extends over 16 amino acids. The CDR3 region has the DNA TGTGCCACCAGTGATCCCTCCGGGGGAGGCAATCAGCCCCAGCATTTT. Translated, it gives CATSDPSGGGNQPQHF.

The rearrangement links TRBV27 to TRBJ2-7; D ambiguous. This CDR3 contains 10 residues. The V gene lost 8 bases and the J gene lost 6 bases, with 8 bases spanning the gap. CDR1 is MNHEY, CDR2 SMNVEV, per germline (reference sequence). The CDR3 nucleotides are TGTGCCAGCTGGCTGGTCGAGCAGTACGTC. Encoded protein: CASWLVEQYV.

V is TRBV5-4 and J is TRBJ2-5, with D unresolved. Germline V gives CDR1 SGHNT, CDR2 YYREEE (reference sequence). The CDR3 runs to 14 residues. Trimming removed 0 bases from V and 5 bases from J, with 11 bases in between. The DNA for the CDR3 is TGTGCCAGCAGCTTGGAAGCCCTACAGGAGACCCAGTACTTC. Its translation is CASSLEALQETQYF. The variable domain in full, completed from reference TRBV5-4 and TRBJ2-5, reads ETGVTQSPTHLIKTRGQQVTLRCSSQSGHNTVSWYQQALGQGPQFIFQYYREEENGRGNFPPRFSGLQFPNYSSELNVNALELDDSALYLCASSLEALQETQYFGPGTRLLVL.

The rearrangement links TRBV19 to TRBJ2-2, with 13 bases aligning to TRBD2. The CDR3 length is 16 residues. Germline V gene data show CDR1 as LNHDA and CDR2 as SQIVND (reference sequence). V dropped 0 bases and J dropped 6; count of bases not matched to a gene: 1. For the CDR3, the DNA is TGTGCCAGTAGTATAGAACTAGCGGGAGGGTCCGGGGAGCTGTTTTTT. Translated, it gives CASSIELAGGSGELFF.

The chain carries TRBV14 and TRBJ2-1; a possible D gene is TRBD2 (6 bases). The V gene lost 2 bases and the J gene lost 12 bases, with 8 bases spanning the gap. The CDR3 is 11 amino acids. CDR1 and CDR2 (germline): SGHDN, FVKESK. CDR3 sequence: CASSQLGGQFF. DNA for the CDR3: TGTGCCAGCAGCCAATTGGGGGGGCAGTTCTTC. Together with reference TRBV14 and TRBJ2-1, the CDR3 gives the full variable domain: EAGVTQFPSHSVIEKGQTVTLRCDPISGHDNLYWYRRVMGKEIKFLLHFVKESKQDESGMPNNRFLAERTGGTYSTLKVQPAELEDSGVYFCASSQLGGQFFGPGTRLTVL.

The chain combines TRBV7-2 with TRBJ2-6; maybe TRBD1 (6 bases). The CDR3 spans 21 residues. CDR1 is SGHTA, CDR2 FQGNSA, per germline. V lost 0 bases, J lost 3 bases, and 24 bases lay in between. CDR3 sequence (DNA): TGTGCCAGCAGCTTAGCCCGAAATCTCTTGGGGGCGCTAGGTGGGGCCAACGTCCTGACTTTC. Protein: CASSLARNLLGALGGANVLTF.

This rearrangement joins TRBV18 to TRBJ2-7; tentative D call: TRBD1 (6 bases). In germline, CDR1 is KGHSH, CDR2 LQKENI. Trimming took 6 bases from V and 2 from J, leaving 17 bases between them. CDR3 length: 15 amino acids. The CDR3 DNA sequence: TGTGCCAGCTCCCCCGCAGGGGACACCACCTACGAGCAGTACTTC. Translation: CASSPAGDTTYEQYF.

This clone was seen more than once but under ten times. The rearrangement joins TRBV7-2 to TRBJ2-3; 9 nucleotides align to TRBD1. The J segment lost 3 bases and the V segment lost 10 bases, leaving 8 bases of the junction unmatched. The CDR3 is made up of 14 amino acids. Germline V gene sequence: CDR1 SGHTA, CDR2 FQGNSA. CDR3 amino acids: CATRDRGITDTQYF. The CDR3 DNA follows: TGTGCCACTCGAGACAGGGGGATAACAGATACGCAGTATTTT.